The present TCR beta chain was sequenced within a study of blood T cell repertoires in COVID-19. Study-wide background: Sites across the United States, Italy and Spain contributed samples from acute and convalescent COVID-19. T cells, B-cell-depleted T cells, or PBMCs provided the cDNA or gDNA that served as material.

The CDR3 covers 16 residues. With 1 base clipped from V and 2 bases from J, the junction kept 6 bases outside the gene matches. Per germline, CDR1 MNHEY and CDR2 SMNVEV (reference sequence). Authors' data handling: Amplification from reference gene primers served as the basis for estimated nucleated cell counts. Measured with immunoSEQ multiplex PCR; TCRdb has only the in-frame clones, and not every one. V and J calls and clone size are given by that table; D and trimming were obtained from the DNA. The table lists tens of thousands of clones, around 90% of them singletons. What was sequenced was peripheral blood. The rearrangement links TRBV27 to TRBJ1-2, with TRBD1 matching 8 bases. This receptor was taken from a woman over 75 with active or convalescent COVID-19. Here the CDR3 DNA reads TGTGCCAGCAGTTTATATTATTCAGGGGGCAACTATGGCTACACCTTC. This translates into CASSLYYSGGNYGYTF.